This T cell receptor (beta chain) emerged from a study of siplizumab effects on memory and regulatory T cells. In germline, CDR1 is SNHLY, CDR2 FYNNEI. This CDR3 has 15 amino acids. V lost 7 bases and J 2 bases, leaving 15 bases between the germline ends. Concerning this clone: Its target is not known.

Overall study results and limits: To unstimulated subsets, only a minor fraction of alloreactive clones could be mapped.

Per individual sample, about 100,000 TCR templates were assayed. The table came from immunoSEQ multiplex PCR; TCRdb's copy has only in-frame clones and leaves some out. The table has tens of thousands of clones, 90% to 95% seen once; the top ten hold around 0.31%. The V call is TRBV2, the J call TRBJ1-3, with no clear D. This sequence was found in a human donor in good health. Source material: non-Treg CD4+ T cells sorted from blood. CDR3 nucleotides: TGTGCCAGCAATGGAGAGGGAAGGGCTGGAAACACCATATATTTT. Encoded protein: CASNGEGRAGNTIYF. Filled out from reference TRBV2 and TRBJ1-3, the complete variable domain reads EPEVTQTPSHQVTQMGQEVILRCVPISNHLYFYWYRQILGQKVEFLVSFYNNEISEKSEIFDDQFSVERPDGSNFTLKIRSTKLEDSAMYFCASNGEGRAGNTIYFGEGSWLTVV.